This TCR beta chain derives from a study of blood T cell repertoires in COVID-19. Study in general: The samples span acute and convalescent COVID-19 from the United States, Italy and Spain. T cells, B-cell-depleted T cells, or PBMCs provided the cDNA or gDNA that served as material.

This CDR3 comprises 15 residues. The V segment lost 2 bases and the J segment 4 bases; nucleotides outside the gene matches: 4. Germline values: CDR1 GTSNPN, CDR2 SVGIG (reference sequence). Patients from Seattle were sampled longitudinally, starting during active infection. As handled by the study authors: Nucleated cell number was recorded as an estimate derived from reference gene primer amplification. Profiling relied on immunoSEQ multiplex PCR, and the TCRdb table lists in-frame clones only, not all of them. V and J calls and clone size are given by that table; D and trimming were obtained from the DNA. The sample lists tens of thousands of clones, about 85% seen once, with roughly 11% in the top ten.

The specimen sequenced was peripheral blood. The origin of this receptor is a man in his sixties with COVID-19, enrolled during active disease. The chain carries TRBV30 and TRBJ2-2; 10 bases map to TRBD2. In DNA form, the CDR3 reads TGTGCCTGGAGTCAAAGCGGGGGGGCCACCGGGGAGCTGTTTTTT. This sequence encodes CAWSQSGGATGELFF.